These T cell receptor beta chains were read from a single sample in a study of blood T cell repertoires in COVID-19. The repertoire was sequenced with immunoSEQ multiplex PCR; TCRdb's copy has only in-frame clones and lacks some. This repertoire shows approximately 140,000 clones, around 89% found once; its top ten account for roughly 28%. The sample was peripheral blood. The receptor set was obtained from a human donor in a cohort sampled during active COVID-19. The CDR3 runs from the conserved cysteine through the conserved F or W. The D gene is left open where the match is weak. Rows may omit the clone size; those that give it use once, few, many or a size class.

V	J	D	size	CDR3	DNA
TRBV28	TRBJ2-7	TRBD1	few	CASRPTGGPYEQYF	TGTGCCAGCAGACCGACAGGGGGTCCCTACGAGCAGTACTTC
TRBV6-5	TRBJ2-7	NA	NA	CASNDRASPPYEQYF	TGTGCCAGCAACGACAGAGCCTCTCCTCCCTACGAGCAGTACTTC
TRBV4-1	TRBJ2-5	NA	NA	CASSQDNPAQGTQYF	TGCGCCAGCAGCCAAGATAACCCGGCCCAGGGGACCCAGTACTTC
TRBV15	TRBJ2-6	NA	NA	CATSSGQGGGLSGANVLTF	TGTGCCACCAGCAGCGGACAGGGAGGGGGTTTATCTGGGGCCAACGTCCTGACTTTC
TRBV9	TRBJ1-6	TRBD1	NA	CASSVENRGNSPLHF	TGTGCCAGCAGCGTAGAGAACAGGGGAAATTCACCCCTCCACTTT
TRBV5-4	TRBJ1-4	NA	once	CASSLSVNEKLFF	TGTGCCAGCAGCTTGTCGGTTAATGAAAAACTGTTTTTT
TRBV5-1	TRBJ1-2	TRBD1	NA	CASSLTVTQGDYGYTF	TGCGCCAGCAGCTTGACAGTTACTCAGGGGGACTATGGCTACACCTTC
TRBV9	TRBJ1-4	NA	NA	CASSLSGTGGEKLFF	TGTGCCAGCAGCCTTTCAGGGACCGGGGGGGAAAAACTGTTTTTT
TRBV18	TRBJ1-4	NA	NA	CASSPRGNEKLFF	TGTGCCAGCTCACCGAGAGGGAATGAAAAACTGTTTTTT
TRBV4-1	TRBJ1-2	NA	NA	CASSQDRSRDYGYTF	TGCGCCAGCAGCCAAGATCGGTCCAGGGACTATGGCTACACCTTC
TRBV4-3	TRBJ2-5	NA	NA	CASSQDLYQETQYF	TGCGCCAGCAGCCAAGATCTTTACCAAGAGACCCAGTACTTC
TRBV4-1	TRBJ1-4	NA	NA	CASSQGAQRANEKLFF	TGCGCCAGCAGCCAAGGAGCCCAGCGAGCTAATGAAAAACTGTTTTTT
TRBV15	TRBJ1-2	TRBD1	NA	CATSRTGTGDFGYTF	TGTGCCACCAGCAGAACCGGGACAGGGGACTTCGGCTACACCTTC
TRBV5-1	TRBJ1-5	NA	NA	CASSLEGAQPQHF	TGCGCCAGCAGCTTGGAAGGGGCGCAGCCCCAGCATTTT
TRBV6-4	TRBJ2-1	TRBD2	NA	CASSDGGSSGGHEQFF	TGTGCCAGCAGTGACGGGGGTAGTAGCGGGGGCCATGAGCAGTTCTTC